Included here is one T cell receptor (beta chain) sequence, with context. Its antigen is not identified. Vbeta (60) and Jbeta (13) primers were used in the PCR. Profiled with immunoSEQ multiplex PCR; TCRdb holds only in-frame clones, not every one. The sample carries roughly 180,000 clones, 80% to 85% recorded once. This sample stems from a study of cytomegalovirus exposure and HLA in healthy donors. Findings and caveats of the study: A classifier reportedly called cytomegalovirus status with high sensitivity and specificity. TCR beta V segments were, for the most part, productive about 87% or about 30% of the time in an earlier analysis. A reported reduction in N-insertions relative to the 666-donor mean was seen in an Asian-associated ancestry cluster in a later analysis. Among immune exposure information, only CMV serostatus was available.

Sequencing was done on a sample of PBMCs. The sequence derives from a young man in good health and CMV-seronegative.

CDR3 in DNA: TGTGCCAGCAGGGCTCGAGGTGGGAACACTGAAGCTTTCTTT. Translating it yields CASRARGGNTEAFF. The chain carries TRBV14 and TRBJ1-1; D gene unclear. Deletions cut 6 bases from V and 1 base from J, with 12 bases between. Germline loops: CDR1 SGHDN, CDR2 FVKESK. The CDR3 is 14 amino acids.